Each of the 12 T cell receptor beta chains below was sequenced from the same sample in a study of blood T cell repertoires in COVID-19. Some clones are missing from TCRdb's copy, which holds only in-frame ones; the method was immunoSEQ multiplex PCR. The table has some 62,000 clones, less than 80% seen once. Sequences were obtained from peripheral blood. The receptor set was obtained from a man in his sixties with acute or convalescent COVID-19.

This clone was picked up many times. The genes are TRBV6-5 and TRBJ2-7; D uncertain. V lost 4 bases, J lost 0 bases, and 7 bases lay in between. CDR3 length: 13 residues. CDR1 and CDR2 from the germline V gene are MNHEY and SVGAGI. The DNA for the CDR3 is TGTGCCAGCAGTTCGGCGGTCTCCTACGAGCAGTACTTC. Encoded protein: CASSSAVSYEQYF.

The V gene is TRBV7-3, the J gene TRBJ1-1; D remains unclear. CDR3 length: 14 amino acids. The V gene's germline CDR1 is SGHTA and CDR2 FQGTGA. V was cut by 5 bases and J by 1 base, with 11 bases left in between. In nucleotides, the CDR3 is TGTGCCAGCAGCCCCCGCGGCGGGAACACTGAAGCTTTCTTT. It yields the protein CASSPRGGNTEAFF.

The chain links TRBV19 to TRBJ1-4; 8 bases map to TRBD1. The CDR3 length is 16 residues. J gave up 8 bases and V 10 bases, and 18 bases lay outside the gene matches. Germline V CDR1 and CDR2: LNHDA, SQIVND (reference sequence). The CDR3 here is CAISRQGPARREKLFF. DNA of the CDR3: TGTGCCATCAGTAGACAGGGGCCGGCCAGGAGGGAAAAACTGTTTTTT.

The gene calls are TRBV10-3 and TRBJ2-1; maybe TRBD2 (5 bases). Germline V gene data show CDR1 as ENHRY and CDR2 as SYGVKD. The CDR3 length is 13 residues. The ends were cut back, 3 bases at V and 6 bases at J, with 9 bases in the middle. The CDR3 is CAISERGINEQFF. CDR3 DNA: TGTGCCATCAGTGAACGAGGGATCAATGAGCAGTTCTTC.

This clone was seen only once. This chain links TRBV5-4 with TRBJ2-1, with 8 bases identical to TRBD2. V trimming: 3 bases; J trimming: 8 bases; junction bases outside the gene matches: 13. This CDR3 has 16 residues. Looked up from germline, CDR1 is SGHNT and CDR2 is YYREEE (reference sequence). Written as DNA, the CDR3 is TGTGCCAGCAGCTGGGCGGGGGGTCTACGGCGGGATGAGCAGTTCTTC. Protein: CASSWAGGLRRDEQFF.

In this sample, this clone turned up a few times. The CDR3 region has the DNA TGCAGCGTTGTAGAGGGCCCCTACGAGCAGTACTTC. It codes for CSVVEGPYEQYF. J is TRBJ2-7 and V is TRBV29-1; possibly TRBD2 for D (5 bases). The V and J ends lost 4 bases and 2 bases respectively, with 9 bases between them. The CDR3 runs 12 residues. Germline CDR1 is SQVTM and CDR2 is ANQGSEA.

This clone was observed a single time. The genes are TRBV11-2 and TRBJ1-4, with 9 bases fitting TRBD1. CDR1 is SGHAT, CDR2 FQNNGV, per germline. This CDR3 has 16 residues. The V and J ends lost 1 base and 8 bases, in that order; junction bases with no gene match: 8. CDR3 bases: TGTGCCAGCAGCTTAGGACACAGGGGGCGGGAGGAAAAACTGTTTTTT. Amino acid sequence: CASSLGHRGREEKLFF.

The table lists this clone with a few counts. The rearrangement links TRBV27 to TRBJ2-7, with D hard to call. Germline loops: CDR1 MNHEY, CDR2 SMNVEV (reference sequence). The CDR3 contains 13 residues. V was clipped by 0 bases and J by 3 bases, with 6 bases between them. Here the CDR3 reads CASSLSAYYEQYF. DNA of the CDR3: TGTGCCAGCAGTTTATCAGCCTACTACGAGCAGTACTTC.

This clone was counted a few times. The chain carries TRBV7-9 and TRBJ1-4; 10 nucleotides match TRBD1. Germline V gene lookup returns CDR1 SEHNR and CDR2 FQNEAQ (reference sequence). Unmatched junction bases numbered 7, after V lost 4 bases and J lost 5 bases. This CDR3 has 16 amino acids. CDR3 sequence reads: CASSSEGQGPNEKLFF. CDR3 bases: TGTGCCAGCAGCTCCGAGGGACAGGGGCCGAATGAAAAACTGTTTTTT.

The V gene is TRBV24-1, the J gene TRBJ1-2; TRBD1 matches 8 bases. CDR1 and CDR2 from the germline V gene are KGHDR and SFDVKD. V gave up 9 bases and J gave up 7 bases; unmatched junction bases: 9. This CDR3 is 13 amino acids long. CDR3 DNA sequence: TGTGCCACCCAGGACAGGGCTGCGGTTGGCTACACCTTC. Its protein product is CATQDRAAVGYTF.

This clone showed up just a few times. The rearrangement links TRBV5-4 to TRBJ2-2; weak D call: TRBD2 (5 bases). V was trimmed by 0 bases and J by 1 base, leaving 10 bases between them. The CDR3 covers 16 residues. Per germline, CDR1 SGHNT and CDR2 YYREEE (reference sequence). CDR3 amino acids: CASSLGLAGNTGELFF. Here the CDR3 DNA reads TGTGCCAGCAGCTTGGGGCTAGCCGGGAACACCGGGGAGCTGTTTTTT.

The genes are TRBV19 and TRBJ2-7; a weak D match, TRBD1 (8 bases). This CDR3 contains 15 residues. The V end lost 5 bases, the J end lost 3 bases, and 17 bases lay between the germline ends. CDR1 and CDR2 (germline): LNHDA, SQIVND (reference sequence). This CDR3 reads CASSPSGGQVYEQYF. CDR3 DNA sequence: TGTGCCAGTAGTCCTTCGGGGGGACAGGTCTACGAGCAGTACTTC.